This entry concerns a single TCR beta chain. Using immunoSEQ multiplex PCR, the repertoire was profiled, and TCRdb retains in-frame clones only, with some absent. The table includes approximately 15,000 clones, 70% to 75% detected once. The sample's time point: after neoadjuvant nivolumab, at surgical resection. These data are taken from a study of neoadjuvant anti-PD-1 for oral cavity cancer. This TCR was recovered from a person aged 40 to 85 with oral cavity squamous cell carcinoma. The sample here was PBMCs, taken after nivolumab (anti-PD-1) treatment.

The DNA of the CDR3 is TGTGCCAGCAGCACTTTCCAGGGGGCCGGTGGCTACACCTTC. Residues: CASSTFQGAGGYTF. The rearrangement uses TRBV5-6 and TRBJ1-2, with 8 bases that match TRBD1. The CDR3 is 14 amino acids. Germline values: CDR1 SGHDT, CDR2 YYEEEE. V lost 4 bases and J lost 7; bases outside the gene matches: 9.